This T cell receptor (beta chain) was observed in a study of T-cell reconstitution after alpha-beta-depleted transplantation in children. Study-wide findings and caveats: T cells produced anew were the main source of T-cell counts and diversity one year after transplant. Some patients showed high day-60 TCRbeta diversity, which derived from surviving recipient T cells and thymic progenitors. Reported findings indicate that, about two months after transplant, alpha-beta T cells came from several hundred expanded clones, which were derived from non-depleted graft cells.

This clonotype was detected a few times. Its antigen is undetermined. The authors prepared the TCRbeta library with unique molecular identifiers. TCRdb fed the PCR reads into MiXCR, producing one record per CDR3 protein. This table has 450,000 to 600,000 distinct CDR3 sequences, 13% appearing once. This CDR3 region has 15 residues. Germline CDR1 reads SGHTA; CDR2 reads FQGNSA. V lost 0 bases and J lost 15; bases outside the gene matches: 5. This specimen was PBMCs, mostly from graft donor cells, taken 360 days after TCRalphabeta/CD19-depleted stem cell transplant. The chain couples TRBV7-2 to TRBJ2-1; 16 bases align to TRBD2. This clonotype was obtained from a male patient younger than 18 who had a stem cell transplant for acute myeloid leukemia, so the T cells may come from the graft donor. DNA for the CDR3: TGTGCCAGCAGCTTAGCGGGGACTAGCGGGAGGGCCGTGTTCTTC. Its translation: CASSLAGTSGRAVFF.